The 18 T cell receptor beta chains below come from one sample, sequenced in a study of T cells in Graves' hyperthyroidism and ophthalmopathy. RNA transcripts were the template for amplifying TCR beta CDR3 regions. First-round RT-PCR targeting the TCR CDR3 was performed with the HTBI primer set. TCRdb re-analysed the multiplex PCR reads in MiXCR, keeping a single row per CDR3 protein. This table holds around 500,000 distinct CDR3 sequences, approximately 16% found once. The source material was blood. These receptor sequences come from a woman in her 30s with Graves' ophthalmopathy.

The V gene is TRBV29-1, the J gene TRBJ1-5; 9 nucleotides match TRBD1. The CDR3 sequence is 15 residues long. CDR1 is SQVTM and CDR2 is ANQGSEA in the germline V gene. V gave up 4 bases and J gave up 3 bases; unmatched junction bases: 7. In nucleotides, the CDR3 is TGCAGCGTTGCCCTCACAGGGGGCGTCAATCAGCCCCAGCATTTT. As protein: CSVALTGGVNQPQHF.

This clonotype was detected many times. In DNA form, the CDR3 reads TGTGCCAGCAGTACAATGACAGGGAAAGGCTATGAGCAGTTCTTC. It yields the protein CASSTMTGKGYEQFF. The V and J genes are TRBV6-2 or TRBV6-3 and TRBJ2-1; 7 bases match TRBD1. The CDR3 runs 15 residues. The ends lost 5 bases at V and 8 bases at J; junction bases unmatched: 12. The V gene's germline CDR1 is MNHEY and CDR2 SVGEGT.

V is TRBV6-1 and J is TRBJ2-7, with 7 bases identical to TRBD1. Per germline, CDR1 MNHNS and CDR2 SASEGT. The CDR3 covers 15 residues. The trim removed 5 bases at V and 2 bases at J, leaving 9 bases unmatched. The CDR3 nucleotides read TGTGCCAGCAGTACCCCCGGGACAGCCGCCTACGAGCAGTACTTC. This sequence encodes CASSTPGTAAYEQYF.

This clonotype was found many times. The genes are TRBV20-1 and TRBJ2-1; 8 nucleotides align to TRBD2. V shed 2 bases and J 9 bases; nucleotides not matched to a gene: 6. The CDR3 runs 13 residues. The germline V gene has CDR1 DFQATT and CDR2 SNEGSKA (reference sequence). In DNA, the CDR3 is TGCAGTGCTAGAAGGACTAGCTTTGGTGAGCAGTTCTTC. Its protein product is CSARRTSFGEQFF.

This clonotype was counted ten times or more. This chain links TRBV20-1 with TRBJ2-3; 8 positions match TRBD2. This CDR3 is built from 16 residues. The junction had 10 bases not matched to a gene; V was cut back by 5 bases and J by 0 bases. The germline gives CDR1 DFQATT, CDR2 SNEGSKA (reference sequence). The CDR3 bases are TGCAGTGCTCTCCCCGGGGGGGGACCTAGCACAGATACGCAGTATTTT. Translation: CSALPGGGPSTDTQYF.

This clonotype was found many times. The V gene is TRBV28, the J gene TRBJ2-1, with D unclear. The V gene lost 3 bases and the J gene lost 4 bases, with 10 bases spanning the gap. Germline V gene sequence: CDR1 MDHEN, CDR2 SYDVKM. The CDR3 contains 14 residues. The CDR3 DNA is TGTGCCAGCAGTTTGCTAGTCCGGTACAATGAGCAGTTCTTC. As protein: CASSLLVRYNEQFF.

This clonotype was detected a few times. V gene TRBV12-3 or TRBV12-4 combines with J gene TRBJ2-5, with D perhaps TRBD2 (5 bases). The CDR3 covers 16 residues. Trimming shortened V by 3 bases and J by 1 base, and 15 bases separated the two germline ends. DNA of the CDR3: TGTGCCAGCAGTTTTCAGAGTAGCGCGATCCAAGAGACCCAGTACTTC. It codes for CASSFQSSAIQETQYF.

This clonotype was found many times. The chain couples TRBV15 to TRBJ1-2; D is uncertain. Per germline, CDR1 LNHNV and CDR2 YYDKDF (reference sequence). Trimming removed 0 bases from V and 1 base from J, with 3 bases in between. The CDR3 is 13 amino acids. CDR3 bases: TGTGCCACCAGCAGAGATGTTAACTATGGCTACACCTTC. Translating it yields CATSRDVNYGYTF.

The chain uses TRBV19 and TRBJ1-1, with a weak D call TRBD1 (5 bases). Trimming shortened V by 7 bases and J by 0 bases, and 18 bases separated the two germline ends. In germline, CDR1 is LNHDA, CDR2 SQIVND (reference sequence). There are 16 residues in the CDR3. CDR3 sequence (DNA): TGTGCCAGTACCGATAGTCGGGGCAGCTTGAACACTGAAGCTTTCTTT. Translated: CASTDSRGSLNTEAFF.

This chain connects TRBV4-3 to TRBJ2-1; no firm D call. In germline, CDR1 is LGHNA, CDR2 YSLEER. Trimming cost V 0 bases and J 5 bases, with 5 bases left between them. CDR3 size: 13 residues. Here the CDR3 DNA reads TGCGCCAGCAGCCAAGAACGCAACAATGAGCAGTTCTTC. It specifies CASSQERNNEQFF.

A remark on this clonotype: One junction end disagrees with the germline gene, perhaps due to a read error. This CDR3 is CASSYPLAGVAGEPYF. DNA for the CDR3: TGTGCCAGCAGTTACCCTCTAGCGGGAGTTGCGGGGGAGCCGTACTTC. The rearrangement uses TRBV12-3 or TRBV12-4 and TRBJ2-7; 10 nucleotides agree with TRBD2. The CDR3 contains 16 residues.

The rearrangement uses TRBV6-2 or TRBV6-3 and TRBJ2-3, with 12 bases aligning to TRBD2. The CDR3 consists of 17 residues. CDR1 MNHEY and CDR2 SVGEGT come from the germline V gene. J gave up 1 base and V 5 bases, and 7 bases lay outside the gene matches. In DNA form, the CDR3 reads TGTGCCAGCAGTCGACGGACTAGCGGGACAGGCACAGATACGCAGTATTTT. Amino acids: CASSRRTSGTGTDTQYF.

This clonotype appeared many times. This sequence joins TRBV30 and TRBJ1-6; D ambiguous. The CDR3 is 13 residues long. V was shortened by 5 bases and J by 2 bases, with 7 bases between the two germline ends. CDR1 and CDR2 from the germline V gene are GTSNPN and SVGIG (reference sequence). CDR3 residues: CAWAGAYNSPLHF. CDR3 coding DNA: TGTGCCTGGGCCGGGGCCTATAATTCACCCCTCCACTTT. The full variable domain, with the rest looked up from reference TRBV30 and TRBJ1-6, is SQTIHQWPATLVQPVGSPLSLECTVEGTSNPNLYWYRQAAGRGLQLLFYSVGIGQISSEVPQNLSASRPQDRQFILSSKKLLLSDSGFYLCAWAGAYNSPLHFGNGTRLTVT.

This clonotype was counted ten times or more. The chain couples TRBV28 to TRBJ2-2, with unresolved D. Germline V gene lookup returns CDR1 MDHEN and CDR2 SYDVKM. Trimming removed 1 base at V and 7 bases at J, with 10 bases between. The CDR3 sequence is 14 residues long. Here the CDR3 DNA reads TGTGCCAGCAGTTTATCATGGGTCAACGGGGAGCTGTTTTTT. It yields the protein CASSLSWVNGELFF.

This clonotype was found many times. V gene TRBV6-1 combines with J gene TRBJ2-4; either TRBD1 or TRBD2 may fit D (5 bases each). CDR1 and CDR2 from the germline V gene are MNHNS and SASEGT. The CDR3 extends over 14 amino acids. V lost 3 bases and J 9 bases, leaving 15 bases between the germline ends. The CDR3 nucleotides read TGTGCCAGCAGTGATCCCGGGCAGGGACCCATTCAGTACTTC. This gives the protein CASSDPGQGPIQYF.

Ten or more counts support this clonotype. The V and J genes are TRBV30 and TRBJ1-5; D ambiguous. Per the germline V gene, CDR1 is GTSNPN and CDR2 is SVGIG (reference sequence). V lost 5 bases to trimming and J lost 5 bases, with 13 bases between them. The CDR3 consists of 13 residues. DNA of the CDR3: TGTGCCTGGGCCCACGGGGAGGATCAGCCCCAGCATTTT. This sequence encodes CAWAHGEDQPQHF.

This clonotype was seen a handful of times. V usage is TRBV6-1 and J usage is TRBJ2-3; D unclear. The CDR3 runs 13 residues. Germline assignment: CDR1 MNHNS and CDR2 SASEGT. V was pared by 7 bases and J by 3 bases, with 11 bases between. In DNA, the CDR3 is TGTGCCAGCAAAATAGAATGGACAGATACGCAGTATTTT. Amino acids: CASKIEWTDTQYF.

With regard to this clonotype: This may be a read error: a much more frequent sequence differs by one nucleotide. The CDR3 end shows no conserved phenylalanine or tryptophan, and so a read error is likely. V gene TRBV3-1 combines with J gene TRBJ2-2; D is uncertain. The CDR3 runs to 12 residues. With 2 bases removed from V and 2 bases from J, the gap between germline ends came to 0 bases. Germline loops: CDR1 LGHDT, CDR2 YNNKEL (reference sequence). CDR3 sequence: CASSQNTGELFL. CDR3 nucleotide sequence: TGTGCCAGCAGCCAAAACACCGGGGAGCTGTTTTTA.